Following are 20 T cell receptor beta chains from one sample sequenced in a study of T cell responses to AZD1222 COVID-19 vaccine. Clones were read by immunoSEQ multiplex PCR, and TCRdb kept only the in-frame ones, dropping some. Of some 140,000 clones detected, around 90% appear once; the ten largest clones hold just over 5.5%. The sample here was peripheral blood, taken on day 0 of AZD1222 vaccination. Receptors were obtained from an adult in good health.

The chain uses TRBV12-5 and TRBJ1-2; D gene uncertain. This CDR3 comprises 13 residues. V was clipped by 6 bases and J by 8 bases, with 16 bases between them. The germline gives CDR1 LGHNT, CDR2 FRNRAP. DNA of the CDR3: TGTGCTAGTGGCCGGACTCGGGAGTTGGGCTACACCTTC. Encoded protein: CASGRTRELGYTF.

The chain recombines TRBV14 with TRBJ2-3, with 12 bases identical to TRBD2. Trimming took 3 bases from V and 1 from J; bases not matched to a gene: 2. This CDR3 is built from 16 residues. From germline, CDR1 is SGHDN and CDR2 FVKESK. The CDR3 loop is CASSQTSGRRTDTQYF. The CDR3, as DNA: TGTGCCAGCAGCCAGACTAGCGGGAGACGCACAGATACGCAGTATTTT.

V and J are TRBV11-2 and TRBJ2-4; the D gene could be TRBD1 or TRBD2 (6 bases each). Germline V CDR1 and CDR2: SGHAT, FQNNGV. The CDR3 runs to 15 residues. V shed 2 bases and J shed 7 bases, with 15 bases lying between them. Here the CDR3 reads CASSLTRGGLNIQYF. Here the CDR3 DNA reads TGTGCCAGCAGCTTAACCCGAGGGGGACTCAACATTCAGTACTTC.

CDR3 nucleotide sequence: TGTGCCAGCAGCATGGCCGGGACTAGCGGGAGAAACGGTGAGCAGTTCTTC. Amino acids: CASSMAGTSGRNGEQFF. The rearrangement links TRBV21-1 to TRBJ2-1; whether TRBD2, the table's D call, matches the DNA was not checked. TRBV21-1 is noted as a pseudogene. CDR3 length equals 17 residues.

This sequence joins TRBV20-1 and TRBJ1-2; D ambiguous. Per germline, CDR1 DFQATT and CDR2 SNEGSKA (reference sequence). The CDR3 is 11 amino acids. Trimming cost V 3 bases and J 8 bases, with 10 bases left between them. The chain's CDR3 is CSASLRGGYTF. The CDR3 DNA follows: TGCAGTGCTAGTCTGCGAGGGGGCTACACCTTC.

V usage is TRBV7-9 and J usage is TRBJ2-7; TRBD1 matches 7 bases. J was trimmed by 2 bases and V by 4 bases; bases with no gene match: 8. The germline V gene has CDR1 SEHNR and CDR2 FQNEAQ (reference sequence). There are 15 residues in the CDR3. CDR3 sequence (DNA): TGTGCCAGCAGCTCTCGCCGGGACAGAACCTACGAGCAGTACTTC. Translated: CASSSRRDRTYEQYF. Full variable domain (remainder filled in from reference TRBV7-9 and TRBJ2-7): DTGVSQNPRHKITKRGQNVTFRCDPISEHNRLYWYRQTLGQGPEFLTYFQNEAQLEKSRLLSDRFSAERPKGSFSTLEIQRTEQGDSAMYLCASSSRRDRTYEQYFGPGTRLTVT.

The gene calls are TRBV6-5 and TRBJ1-2; D might be TRBD1 (6 bases). The CDR3 spans 16 residues. Trimming removed 2 bases from V and 4 bases from J, with 17 bases in between. Germline assignment: CDR1 MNHEY and CDR2 SVGAGI. CDR3 residues: CASSYQIFGTPYGYTF. CDR3 DNA sequence: TGTGCCAGCAGTTACCAGATTTTCGGGACACCCTATGGCTACACCTTC.

The CDR3: CASKTGTGNTEAFF. The CDR3 region has the DNA TGTGCCAGCAAAACGGGTACGGGTAACACTGAAGCTTTCTTT. The V and J genes are TRBV6-5 and TRBJ1-1; no clear D gene. V was pared by 7 bases and J by 2 bases, with 14 bases between. Germline-derived CDR1 and CDR2 are MNHEY and SVGAGI. The CDR3 is made up of 14 amino acids.

This clone appeared a single time. This chain connects TRBV5-6 to TRBJ2-5; 10 nucleotides align to TRBD2. The V and J ends lost 7 bases and 5 bases, in that order; junction bases with no gene match: 11. Germline V lookup: CDR1 SGHDT, CDR2 YYEEEE. The CDR3 covers 15 residues. In nucleotides, the CDR3 is TGTGCCAGCGGTCAGAGCGGGAGGGCCAGGGAGACCCAGTACTTC. This translates into CASGQSGRARETQYF.

The J gene is TRBJ2-1, the V gene TRBV3-1 (or the pseudogene TRBV3-2); TRBD2 agrees at 9 bases. After removal of 0 bases from V and 7 bases from J, the junction contained 10 bases not matched to a gene. This CDR3 contains 17 residues. CDR1 is LGHDT and CDR2 is YNNKEL in the germline V gene (reference sequence). CDR3 nucleotides: TGTGCCAGCAGCCAAGATCCCCGAGTAGCGGGAGTAAATGAGCAGTTCTTC. Translating gives CASSQDPRVAGVNEQFF.

The J gene is TRBJ1-1, the V gene TRBV7-2; the D gene is possibly TRBD1 (6 bases). This CDR3 has 16 residues. Trimming shortened V by 5 bases and J by 4 bases, and 20 bases separated the two germline ends. Germline V gene data show CDR1 as SGHTA and CDR2 as FQGNSA. The CDR3 region is CASSIYPTGGGTEAFF. CDR3 DNA: TGTGCCAGCAGCATCTACCCGACAGGCGGGGGCACTGAAGCTTTCTTT.

The chain carries TRBV28 and TRBJ2-2; D might be TRBD2 (6 bases). V was pared by 6 bases and J by 0 bases, with 23 bases between. The CDR3 consists of 19 residues. Germline CDR1 is MDHEN and CDR2 is SYDVKM. The CDR3 region is CASRKPLTRQTTNTGELFF. Here the CDR3 DNA reads TGTGCCAGCAGAAAACCCCTGACTAGACAGACTACGAACACCGGGGAGCTGTTTTTT.

CDR3 nucleotides: TGTGCCAGCAGCCAGGCAGGCCTGGGGGAGACCCAGTACTTC. It codes for CASSQAGLGETQYF. V is TRBV3-1 (or the pseudogene TRBV3-2) and J is TRBJ2-5; the D is unclear. CDR3 length: 14 amino acids. V gave up 3 bases and J gave up 5 bases, with 13 bases separating them. CDR1 and CDR2 from the germline V gene are LGHDT and YNNKEL (reference sequence).

The chain employs TRBV5-1 and TRBJ1-1, with no clear D. V lost 4 bases and J 4 bases, leaving 11 bases between the germline ends. CDR3 length: 13 amino acids. Germline CDR1 SGHRS, CDR2 YFSETQ. CDR3 loop: CASSPRVTTEAFF. The CDR3, as DNA: TGCGCCAGCAGCCCCCGGGTTACCACTGAAGCTTTCTTT.

This rearrangement joins TRBV2 to TRBJ1-1; 7 bases line up with TRBD1. The CDR3 consists of 11 residues. V lost 8 bases to trimming and J lost 7 bases; unmatched junction nucleotides: 4. The germline V gene has CDR1 SNHLY and CDR2 FYNNEI. This CDR3 reads CASLTGSEAFF. The CDR3 DNA reads TGTGCCAGCCTGACAGGGAGTGAAGCTTTCTTT.

CDR3 bases: TGTGCCAGCAGACAAGGGGTGGCAACTAATGAAAAACTGTTTTTT. It yields the protein CASRQGVATNEKLFF. The gene calls are TRBV28 and TRBJ1-4, with TRBD1 as a possible D gene (5 bases). The ends were cut back, 6 bases at V and 0 bases at J, with 11 bases in the middle. Germline V CDR1 and CDR2: MDHEN, SYDVKM. The length of the CDR3 is 15 residues.

The chain carries TRBV6-2 or TRBV6-3 and TRBJ2-2; no clear D. With 2 bases removed from V and 0 bases from J, the gap between germline ends came to 10 bases. The length of the CDR3 is 16 residues. Germline V gene data show CDR1 as MNHEY and CDR2 as SVGEGT. In DNA, the CDR3 is TGTGCCAGCAGTTACCTCCGACGGACGAACACCGGGGAGCTGTTTTTT. This gives the protein CASSYLRRTNTGELFF.

The V and J genes are TRBV27 and TRBJ1-1; D remains ambiguous. V lost 2 bases and J 1 base, leaving 8 bases between the germline ends. Germline-derived CDR1 and CDR2 are MNHEY and SMNVEV (reference sequence). CDR3 size: 14 residues. CDR3 residues: CASSLINGNTEAFF. The DNA of the CDR3 is TGTGCCAGCAGTTTAATTAACGGGAACACTGAAGCTTTCTTT.

The J gene is TRBJ1-1, the V gene TRBV6-5; tentative D call: TRBD1 (5 bases). This CDR3 spans 14 amino acids. V lost 6 bases and J 5 bases, leaving 16 bases between the germline ends. The germline CDR1 and CDR2 sequences are MNHEY and SVGAGI. The CDR3 region has the DNA TGTGCCAGCAGCCCCGGGGGGGGACTGACTGAAGCTTTCTTT. Amino acids: CASSPGGGLTEAFF.

The chain couples TRBV24-1 to TRBJ1-3; the D is unclear. V gave up 5 bases and J gave up 4 bases, with 11 bases separating them. The germline V gene encodes CDR1 KGHDR and CDR2 SFDVKD. The CDR3 spans 14 residues. CDR3 loop: CATSAPDGGNTIYF. The DNA of the CDR3 is TGTGCCACCAGTGCTCCCGACGGCGGAAACACCATATATTTT.